One sample yielded the 29 T cell receptor beta chains listed below, sequenced in a study of blood T cell repertoires in COVID-19. TCRdb's copy holds only in-frame clones and misses some; the assay was immunoSEQ multiplex PCR. The table has under 400,000 clones, roughly 86% seen once. The sample taken for sequencing was peripheral blood. These TCRs come from a woman aged 25 to 39 with COVID-19, enrolled during active disease.

In its sample, this clone was seen a few times. This chain links TRBV30 with TRBJ1-2, with D unresolved. Trimming cost V 3 bases and J 2 bases, with 10 bases left between them. The V gene's germline CDR1 is GTSNPN and CDR2 SVGIG (reference sequence). The length of the CDR3 is 13 residues. CDR3 nucleotide sequence: TGTGCCTGGAGGGCGCCAGCGAACTATGGCTACACCTTC. It translates to CAWRAPANYGYTF.

On this clone: Within the sample, other DNA sequences also encode this same CDR3. J is TRBJ2-7 and V is TRBV6-6; 8 nucleotides align to TRBD2. Germline CDR1 reads MNHNY; CDR2 reads SVGAGI (reference sequence). V shed 6 bases and J 0 bases; nucleotides not matched to a gene: 4. This CDR3 is 14 amino acids long. The CDR3 sequence is CASRTGGSSYEQYF. The CDR3 nucleotides are TGTGCCAGCAGGACGGGAGGGAGCTCCTACGAGCAGTACTTC.

The V and J genes are TRBV7-8 and TRBJ1-1, with TRBD1 as a possible D gene (6 bases). The germline V gene encodes CDR1 SGHVS and CDR2 FQNEAQ. This CDR3 contains 14 residues. With 3 bases removed from V and 8 bases from J, the gap between germline ends came to 16 bases. The CDR3 DNA reads TGTGCCAGCAGCTTCCAGACAGGCGGACCAGAAGCTTTCTTT. Its translation: CASSFQTGGPEAFF.

V is TRBV5-6 and J is TRBJ2-7; 10 bases are a match to TRBD1. The CDR3 loop spans 17 amino acids. J gave up 4 bases and V 2 bases, and 12 bases lay outside the gene matches. Germline V gene data show CDR1 as SGHDT and CDR2 as YYEEEE. CDR3 sequence reads: CASSFGTGATSGYEQYF. In DNA form, the CDR3 reads TGTGCCAGCAGCTTCGGGACAGGGGCCACTTCGGGATACGAGCAGTACTTC.

This chain uses TRBV2 with TRBJ2-7; possible D gene TRBD1, 6 bases. Germline CDR1 and CDR2: SNHLY and FYNNEI. This CDR3 has 14 amino acids. V was shortened by 2 bases and J by 6 bases, with 14 bases between the two germline ends. CDR3 loop: CASSETGNVGEQYF. The CDR3 coding sequence is TGTGCCAGCAGTGAAACAGGGAATGTCGGCGAGCAGTACTTC.

This chain uses TRBV7-9 with TRBJ2-5; TRBD2 matches 13 bases. Losses at the gene ends were 6 bases for V and 5 bases for J; bases not matched to a gene: 6. The CDR3 runs 15 residues. Germline lookup yields CDR1 SEHNR and CDR2 FQNEAQ (reference sequence). The CDR3 region has the DNA TGTGCCAGCAGAAGACTAGCGGGAGGAGGGGAGACCCAGTACTTC. It encodes CASRRLAGGGETQYF.

The chain joins TRBV7-2 to TRBJ1-1; no clear D. Germline V gives CDR1 SGHTA, CDR2 FQGNSA. This CDR3 contains 14 residues. V lost 6 bases, J lost 4 bases, and 15 bases lay in between. The CDR3 region is CASSSVLLSTEAFF. CDR3 in DNA: TGTGCCAGCAGTTCCGTTCTTTTGAGCACTGAAGCTTTCTTT.

The V call is TRBV2, the J call TRBJ1-4; 8 nucleotides align to TRBD1. In germline, CDR1 is SNHLY, CDR2 FYNNEI. With V trimmed by 6 bases and J by 10 bases, 4 bases remained unmatched. The CDR3 runs 12 residues. Here the CDR3 reads CASSPTGAKLFF. The CDR3 DNA reads as TGTGCCAGCAGCCCGACAGGGGCAAAACTGTTTTTT.

This clone has a count of ten or more. V is TRBV29-1 and J is TRBJ2-4, with 9 bases matching TRBD1. J was trimmed by 7 bases and V by 4 bases; bases with no gene match: 5. This CDR3 is built from 13 residues. Germline-derived CDR1 and CDR2 are SQVTM and ANQGSEA. In DNA, the CDR3 is TGCAGCGTTGCACAGGGGGCTAAGAACATTCAGTACTTC. This codes for CSVAQGAKNIQYF.

This chain connects TRBV21-1 to TRBJ1-5; TRBD1 is taken as the D call from the table, unchecked against the DNA. TRBV21-1 is described as a pseudogene. The CDR3 covers 14 residues. CDR3 amino acids: CARWGTDSNQPQHF. The CDR3 nucleotides are TGTGCCAGATGGGGCACAGATAGCAATCAGCCCCAGCATTTT.

The chain is built from TRBV5-1 and TRBJ1-5, with no clear D. Trimming left V 4 bases short and J 1 base short, with 12 bases between. This CDR3 comprises 15 residues. Germline V gives CDR1 SGHRS, CDR2 YFSETQ. The CDR3 here is CASSQTGMSNQPQHF. The CDR3 DNA reads as TGCGCCAGCAGCCAGACGGGGATGAGCAATCAGCCCCAGCATTTT. The full variable domain, in which reference TRBV5-1 and TRBJ1-5 provide the parts outside the CDR3, is KAGVTQTPRYLIKTRGQQVTLSCSPISGHRSVSWYQQTPGQGLQFLFEYFSETQRNKGNFPGRFSGRQFSNSRSEMNVSTLELGDSALYLCASSQTGMSNQPQHFGDGTRLSIL.

V usage is TRBV19 and J usage is TRBJ1-3; 7 nucleotides align to TRBD1. Trimming cost V 4 bases and J 2 bases; bases outside gene matches: 5. Germline CDR1 and CDR2: LNHDA and SQIVND (reference sequence). The CDR3 is made up of 15 amino acids. CDR3 protein: CASSTYGTAGNTIYF. CDR3 nucleotide sequence: TGTGCCAGTAGTACATACGGGACAGCTGGAAACACCATATATTTT. Complete variable domain (other parts from reference TRBV19 and TRBJ1-3): DGGITQSPKYLFRKEGQNVTLSCEQNLNHDAMYWYRQDPGQGLRLIYYSQIVNDFQKGDIAEGYSVSREKKESFPLTVTSAQKNPTAFYLCASSTYGTAGNTIYFGEGSWLTVV.

The chain carries TRBV28 and TRBJ1-5; 7 nucleotides agree with TRBD1. Per germline, CDR1 MDHEN and CDR2 SYDVKM. V lost 10 bases to trimming and J lost 5 bases; unmatched junction nucleotides: 5. CDR3 length equals 12 residues. In nucleotides, the CDR3 is TGTGCCACCGGACAGGTCGATCAGCCCCAGCATTTT. Protein product: CATGQVDQPQHF.

The V gene is TRBV7-2, the J gene TRBJ2-1; unclear D gene. Trimming stripped 0 bases from V and 10 bases from J, with 10 bases between. The germline V gene has CDR1 SGHTA and CDR2 FQGNSA. This CDR3 has 13 amino acids. The CDR3 reads CASSLARLREQFF. Here the CDR3 DNA reads TGTGCCAGCAGCTTAGCGCGGTTGAGGGAGCAGTTCTTC.

This rearrangement joins TRBV5-1 to TRBJ2-7; 9 nucleotides agree with TRBD1. The CDR3 totals 14 residues. CDR1 SGHRS and CDR2 YFSETQ come from the germline V gene. V lost 4 bases to trimming and J lost 5 bases; unmatched junction nucleotides: 7. The DNA for the CDR3 is TGCGCCAGCAGCCCCGGACAGGGGATCGACGAGCAGTACTTC. Protein product: CASSPGQGIDEQYF.

V usage is TRBV11-2 and J usage is TRBJ2-2, with 7 bases fitting TRBD2. Germline V gene data show CDR1 as SGHAT and CDR2 as FQNNGV. V shed 5 bases, J shed 8 bases, and the junction held 17 bases outside the gene matches. The length of the CDR3 is 17 residues. CDR3 sequence reads: CASSLRSGLGSSGELFF. CDR3 DNA: TGTGCCAGCAGCCTACGGTCCGGACTAGGTTCTTCGGGGGAGCTGTTTTTT.

The gene calls are TRBV3-1 (or the pseudogene TRBV3-2) and TRBJ1-5; 7 nucleotides agree with TRBD1. There are 18 residues in the CDR3. The germline V gene has CDR1 LGHDT and CDR2 YNNKEL (reference sequence). The J segment lost 2 bases and the V segment lost 4 bases, leaving 14 bases of the junction unmatched. The CDR3 spells CASSRSRPTGYGNQPQHF. The CDR3 DNA reads as TGTGCCAGCAGCCGATCCCGACCGACAGGGTACGGCAATCAGCCCCAGCATTTT.

Concerning this clone: One end of the junction does not line up with germline, which may come from a read error. The chain joins TRBV7-2 to TRBJ2-7; 7 nucleotides agree with TRBD2. The germline gives CDR1 SGHTA, CDR2 FQGNSA. This CDR3 comprises 15 residues. The CDR3 here is CASSLASSGSYGQYF. CDR3 in DNA: TGTGCCAGCAGCTTGGCTAGTAGCGGGTCTTACGGGCAGTACTTC.

The chain has TRBV11-2 and TRBJ2-5, with 7 bases that match TRBD1. V lost 7 bases, J lost 10 bases, and 9 bases stayed unmatched. The CDR3 has 12 amino acids. In germline, CDR1 is SGHAT, CDR2 FQNNGV. CDR3 DNA: TGTGCCAGCAACCGGGACAGTCGGGTCCAGTACTTC. This sequence encodes CASNRDSRVQYF. The entire variable domain, with the rest obtained from reference TRBV11-2 and TRBJ2-5, is as follows: EAGVAQSPRYKIIEKRQSVAFWCNPISGHATLYWYQQILGQGPKLLIQFQNNGVVDDSQLPKDRFSAERLKGVDSTLKIQPAKLEDSAVYLCASNRDSRVQYFGPGTRLLVL.

The chain combines TRBV7-2 with TRBJ2-2; D might be TRBD2 (5 bases). V gave up 5 bases and J gave up 5 bases, with 15 bases separating them. The CDR3 length is 15 residues. The germline V gene has CDR1 SGHTA and CDR2 FQGNSA. Written as DNA, the CDR3 is TGTGCCAGCAGCCCACTTCGACGAGGGACCGGGGAGCTGTTTTTT. Translation: CASSPLRRGTGELFF.

The chain uses TRBV7-9 and TRBJ2-5; 11 nucleotides line up with TRBD2. Germline V lookup: CDR1 SEHNR, CDR2 FQNEAQ (reference sequence). The V segment lost 4 bases and the J segment 5 bases; nucleotides outside the gene matches: 12. The CDR3 length is 17 residues. As DNA, the CDR3 is TGTGCCAGCAGCTCCGGGACTAGCGGTCCCACGGGGGAGACCCAGTACTTC. Translated, it gives CASSSGTSGPTGETQYF.

This chain uses TRBV7-9 with TRBJ2-1; 14 bases match TRBD2. CDR3 length: 19 residues. CDR1 SEHNR and CDR2 FQNEAQ come from the germline V gene (reference sequence). J gave up 1 base and V 5 bases, and 10 bases lay outside the gene matches. CDR3 sequence reads: CASSHQRTSGRQSYNEQFF. Here the CDR3 DNA reads TGTGCCAGCAGCCACCAACGGACTAGCGGGAGGCAGTCCTACAATGAGCAGTTCTTC. The full variable domain, in which reference TRBV7-9 and TRBJ2-1 provide the parts outside the CDR3, is DTGVSQNPRHKITKRGQNVTFRCDPISEHNRLYWYRQTLGQGPEFLTYFQNEAQLEKSRLLSDRFSAERPKGSFSTLEIQRTEQGDSAMYLCASSHQRTSGRQSYNEQFFGPGTRLTVL.

The rearrangement joins TRBV19 to TRBJ2-7, with TRBD2 matching 12 bases. Germline V CDR1 and CDR2: LNHDA, SQIVND (reference sequence). With V trimmed by 3 bases and J by 4 bases, 7 bases remained unmatched. This CDR3 has 16 amino acids. The CDR3 loop is CASSIWLAGGPYEQYF. CDR3 DNA sequence: TGTGCCAGTAGTATTTGGCTAGCGGGAGGGCCGTACGAGCAGTACTTC.

The chain has TRBV10-3 and TRBJ2-7; 9 nucleotides agree with TRBD2. The V gene's germline CDR1 is ENHRY and CDR2 SYGVKD. The CDR3 has 15 amino acids. V gave up 0 bases and J gave up 6 bases; unmatched junction bases: 6. CDR3 amino acids: CAISESGREGGEQYF. In nucleotides, the CDR3 is TGTGCCATCAGTGAGTCAGGGCGGGAGGGGGGCGAGCAGTACTTC.

This sequence joins TRBV6-6 and TRBJ2-1; 14 bases fit TRBD2. V lost 6 bases, J lost 6 bases, and 16 bases stayed unmatched. This CDR3 is built from 19 residues. CDR1 is MNHNY and CDR2 is SVGAGI in the germline V gene (reference sequence). The CDR3 reads CASSHWGLAGVLEGNEQFF. The DNA of the CDR3 is TGTGCCAGCAGCCACTGGGGACTAGCGGGAGTCTTGGAAGGCAATGAGCAGTTCTTC.

J is TRBJ1-1 and V is TRBV28; 8 bases are shared with TRBD1. The CDR3 is 14 residues long. Germline CDR1 is MDHEN and CDR2 is SYDVKM. Unmatched junction bases numbered 9, after V lost 6 bases and J lost 6 bases. CDR3: CASSPGGGKAEAFF. CDR3 in DNA: TGTGCCAGCAGCCCAGGGGGCGGAAAGGCTGAAGCTTTCTTT.

The chain uses TRBV30 and TRBJ2-7, with 10 nucleotides matching TRBD2. The germline gives CDR1 GTSNPN, CDR2 SVGIG (reference sequence). The CDR3 contains 17 residues. V shed 2 bases and J 2 bases; nucleotides not matched to a gene: 12. As DNA, the CDR3 is TGTGCCTGGAGTCCACCCTTCACTAGCGGGAATACCTACGAGCAGTACTTC. Residues: CAWSPPFTSGNTYEQYF.

J is TRBJ1-2 and V is TRBV5-1; a weak D match, TRBD1 (6 bases). The length of the CDR3 is 13 residues. The germline CDR1 and CDR2 sequences are SGHRS and YFSETQ. Trimming pared 2 bases from V and 3 bases from J, leaving 8 bases between. CDR3: CASSLQGDYGYTF. As DNA, the CDR3 is TGCGCCAGCAGCTTACAGGGTGACTATGGCTACACCTTC.

This clone occurred a few times. The V and J genes are TRBV5-1 and TRBJ2-2, with a weak D call TRBD2 (5 bases). Trimming shortened V by 4 bases and J by 4 bases, and 14 bases separated the two germline ends. The CDR3 has 15 amino acids. Germline CDR1 is SGHRS and CDR2 is YFSETQ. CDR3 amino acids: CASSLREMGTGELFF. The CDR3 bases are TGCGCCAGCAGCCTAAGGGAGATGGGCACCGGGGAGCTGTTTTTT.